This T cell receptor (beta chain) stems from a study of sequential checkpoint blockade in melanoma. About the research overall: Both treatment sequences were followed by maintenance nivolumab.

Using immunoSEQ multiplex PCR, the repertoire was profiled, and TCRdb retains in-frame clones only, with some absent. The sample holds approximately 11,000 clones, approximately 80% seen once. J gave up 14 bases and V 5 bases, and 8 bases lay outside the gene matches. Germline CDR1 reads MNHEY; CDR2 reads SVGAGI. The CDR3 spans 13 residues. Treatment of the sample: randomized to nivolumab then ipilimumab (arm A) or the reverse (arm B). No patient had prior DNA-damaging chemotherapy. The input for sequencing was CD8+ T cells sorted from blood (inferred from file names), taken from a patient given nivolumab and ipilimumab in sequence. This sequence joins TRBV6-5 and TRBJ1-6; 8 bases are a match to TRBD1. The TCR sequence derives from a human donor with melanoma. CDR3 nucleotides: TGTGCCAGCAGTCACGGACAGGGTGGTACCCTCCACTTT. Translation gives CASSHGQGGTLHF.